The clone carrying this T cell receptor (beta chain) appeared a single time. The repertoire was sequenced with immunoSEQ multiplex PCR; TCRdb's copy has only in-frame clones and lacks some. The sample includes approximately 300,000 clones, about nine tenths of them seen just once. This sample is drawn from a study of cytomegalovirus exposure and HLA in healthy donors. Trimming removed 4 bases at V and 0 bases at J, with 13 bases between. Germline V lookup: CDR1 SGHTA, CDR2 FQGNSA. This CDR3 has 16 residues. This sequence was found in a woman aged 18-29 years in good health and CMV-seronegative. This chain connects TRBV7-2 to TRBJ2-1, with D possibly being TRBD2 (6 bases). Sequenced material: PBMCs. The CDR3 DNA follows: TGTGCCAGCAGCTGGTACGGGGGAAGCTCCTACAATGAGCAGTTCTTC. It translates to CASSWYGGSSYNEQFF.